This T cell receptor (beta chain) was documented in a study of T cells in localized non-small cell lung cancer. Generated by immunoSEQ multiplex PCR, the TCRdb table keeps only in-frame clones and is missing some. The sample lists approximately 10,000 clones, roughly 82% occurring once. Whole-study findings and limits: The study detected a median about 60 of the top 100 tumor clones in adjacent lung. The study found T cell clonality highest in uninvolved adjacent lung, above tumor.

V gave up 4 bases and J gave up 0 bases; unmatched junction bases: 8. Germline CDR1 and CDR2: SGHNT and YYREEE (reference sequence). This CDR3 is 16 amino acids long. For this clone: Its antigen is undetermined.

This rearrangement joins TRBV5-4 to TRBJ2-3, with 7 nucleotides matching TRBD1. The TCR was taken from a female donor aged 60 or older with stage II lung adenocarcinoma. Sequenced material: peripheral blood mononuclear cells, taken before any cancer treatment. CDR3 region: CASSVDRASSTDTQYF. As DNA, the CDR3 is TGTGCCAGCAGCGTCGACAGGGCCTCTAGCACAGATACGCAGTATTTT.